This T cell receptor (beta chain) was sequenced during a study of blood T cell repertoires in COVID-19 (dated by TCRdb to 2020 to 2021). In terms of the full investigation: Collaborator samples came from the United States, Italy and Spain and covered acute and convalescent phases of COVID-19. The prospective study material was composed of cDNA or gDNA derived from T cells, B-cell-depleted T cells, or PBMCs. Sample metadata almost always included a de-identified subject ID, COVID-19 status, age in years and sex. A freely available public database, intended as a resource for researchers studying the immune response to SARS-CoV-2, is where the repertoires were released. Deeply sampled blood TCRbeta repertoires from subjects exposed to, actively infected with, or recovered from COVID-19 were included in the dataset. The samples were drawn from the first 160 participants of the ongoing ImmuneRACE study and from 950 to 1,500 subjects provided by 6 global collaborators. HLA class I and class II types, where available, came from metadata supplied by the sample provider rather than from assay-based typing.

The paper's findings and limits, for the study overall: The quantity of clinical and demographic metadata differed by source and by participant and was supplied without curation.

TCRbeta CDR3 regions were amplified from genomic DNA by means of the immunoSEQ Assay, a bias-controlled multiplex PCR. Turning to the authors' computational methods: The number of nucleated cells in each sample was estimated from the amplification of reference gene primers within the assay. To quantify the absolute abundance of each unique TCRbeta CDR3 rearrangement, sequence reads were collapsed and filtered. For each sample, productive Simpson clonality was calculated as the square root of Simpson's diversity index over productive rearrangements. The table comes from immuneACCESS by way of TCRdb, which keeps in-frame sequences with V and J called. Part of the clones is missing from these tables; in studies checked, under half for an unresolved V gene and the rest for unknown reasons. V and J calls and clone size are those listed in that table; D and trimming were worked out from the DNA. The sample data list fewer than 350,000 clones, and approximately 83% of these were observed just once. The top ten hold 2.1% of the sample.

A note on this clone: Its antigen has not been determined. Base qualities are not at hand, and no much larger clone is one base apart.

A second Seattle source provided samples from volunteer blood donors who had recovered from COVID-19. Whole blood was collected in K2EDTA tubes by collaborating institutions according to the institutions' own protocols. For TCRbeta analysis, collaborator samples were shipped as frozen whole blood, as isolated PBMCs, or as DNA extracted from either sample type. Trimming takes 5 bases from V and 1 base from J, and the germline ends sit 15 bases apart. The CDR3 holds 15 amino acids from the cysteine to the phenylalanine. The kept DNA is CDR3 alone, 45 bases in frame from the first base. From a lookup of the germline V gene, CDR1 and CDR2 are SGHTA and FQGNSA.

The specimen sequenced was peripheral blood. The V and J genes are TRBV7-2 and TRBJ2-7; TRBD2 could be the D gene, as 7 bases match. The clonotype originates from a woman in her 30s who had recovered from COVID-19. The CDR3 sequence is CASSERGGESYEQYF. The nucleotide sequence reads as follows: TGTGCCAGCAGCGAAAGGGGGGGGGAATCCTACGAGCAGTACTTC.